These 22 T cell receptor beta chains came from one sample sequenced in a study of cytomegalovirus exposure and HLA in healthy donors (TCRdb year 2017). The library was produced with the immunoSEQ multiplex PCR assay. The multiplex PCR relied on a mix of 60 forward primers for TCR Vbeta segments and 13 reverse primers for TCR Jbeta segments. TCRdb mirrors the immuneACCESS table, restricted to in-frame sequences. Some clones are absent from its copies; in checked studies, under half trace to an unresolved V gene, and the reason for the others is unknown. The sample data list just over 150,000 clones, and approximately 86% of these were observed just once. Roughly 1.8% of the sample is in the top ten clones. The sample was PBMCs. These receptors were collected from a woman younger than 30 in good health and CMV-seronegative.

This clone has a single count. This rearrangement joins TRBV28 to TRBJ2-3; D gene unclear. Germline V gives CDR1 MDHEN, CDR2 SYDVKM. The CDR3 consists of 12 residues. Trimming shortened V by 2 bases and J by 4 bases, and 4 bases separated the two germline ends. The CDR3 DNA follows: TGTGCCAGCAGTTTACTTCCAGATACGCAGTATTTT. Amino acid sequence: CASSLLPDTQYF.

The chain recombines TRBV30 with TRBJ1-1; 11 bases map to TRBD1. The V gene's germline CDR1 is GTSNPN and CDR2 SVGIG (reference sequence). V was clipped by 4 bases and J by 2 bases; unmatched bases: 9. The CDR3 has 16 residues. The CDR3 DNA is TGTGCCTGGAAGGGCTCGGGACAGGGGGGCAACACTGAAGCTTTCTTT. Amino acids: CAWKGSGQGGNTEAFF.

V and J are TRBV5-1 and TRBJ1-6; D unresolved. The CDR3 runs 15 residues. The germline CDR1 and CDR2 sequences are SGHRS and YFSETQ. Trimming shortened V by 2 bases and J by 7 bases, and 13 bases separated the two germline ends. As DNA, the CDR3 is TGCGCCAGCAGCTTTTCTGGGGAGGAGAATTCACCCCTCCACTTT. It codes for CASSFSGEENSPLHF.

The chain is built from TRBV5-1 and TRBJ2-2, with D maybe TRBD2 (5 bases). Trimming left V 7 bases short and J 5 bases short, with 15 bases between. Germline CDR1 SGHRS, CDR2 YFSETQ. The CDR3 has 14 amino acids. CDR3 coding DNA: TGCGCCAGCGAGACGGAGCCGGGAACCGGGGAGCTGTTTTTT. Translating it yields CASETEPGTGELFF.

Of note for this clone: Other DNA sequences in this specimen translate into the identical CDR3. The V and J genes are TRBV27 and TRBJ2-1, with 10 positions matching TRBD1. Unmatched junction bases numbered 8, after V lost 5 bases and J lost 7 bases. This CDR3 has 15 residues. Germline lookup yields CDR1 MNHEY and CDR2 SMNVEV (reference sequence). CDR3 nucleotides: TGTGCCAGCAGTCTTTTTGGACAGGGGGTGAATGAGCAGTTCTTC. Translating gives CASSLFGQGVNEQFF.

The rearrangement uses TRBV4-1 and TRBJ1-1, with 9 bases fitting TRBD1. The CDR3 runs 21 residues. CDR1 is MGHRA, CDR2 YSYEKL, per germline. Trimming cost V 0 bases and J 0 bases; bases outside gene matches: 17. This chain's CDR3 is CASSQDADWGRDRDMNTEAFF. Here the CDR3 DNA reads TGCGCCAGCAGCCAAGATGCCGATTGGGGCAGGGACAGGGACATGAACACTGAAGCTTTCTTT.

The chain employs TRBV5-1 and TRBJ1-1, with 8 bases matching TRBD1. With 4 bases clipped from V and 4 bases from J, the junction kept 6 bases outside the gene matches. The CDR3 totals 14 residues. The germline gives CDR1 SGHRS, CDR2 YFSETQ. The CDR3 sequence: CASSGTGGVTEAFF. For the CDR3, the DNA is TGCGCCAGCAGCGGCACAGGGGGAGTCACTGAAGCTTTCTTT. Full variable domain (remainder filled in from reference TRBV5-1 and TRBJ1-1): KAGVTQTPRYLIKTRGQQVTLSCSPISGHRSVSWYQQTPGQGLQFLFEYFSETQRNKGNFPGRFSGRQFSNSRSEMNVSTLELGDSALYLCASSGTGGVTEAFFGQGTRLTVV.

The rearrangement joins TRBV6-5 to TRBJ1-2, with TRBD1 identical over 8 bases. Germline V CDR1 and CDR2: MNHEY, SVGAGI. This CDR3 contains 15 residues. V gave up 2 bases and J gave up 8 bases; unmatched junction bases: 10. CDR3 bases: TGTGCCAGCAGTTACCAGAAGACAGGGGAAAGGGGCTACACCTTC. Its protein is CASSYQKTGERGYTF.

This chain uses TRBV7-2 with TRBJ2-1, with 13 bases lining up with TRBD2. Germline V gives CDR1 SGHTA, CDR2 FQGNSA. The CDR3 sequence is 15 residues long. V was clipped by 5 bases and J by 7 bases; unmatched bases: 5. The DNA for the CDR3 is TGTGCCAGCAGCCCGGGGACTAGCGGGGATAATGAGCAGTTCTTC. Protein sequence: CASSPGTSGDNEQFF.

The gene calls are TRBV19 and TRBJ1-1; tentative D call: TRBD1 (5 bases). CDR3 size: 16 residues. The V end lost 7 bases, the J end lost 1 base, and 19 bases lay between the germline ends. Germline CDR1 and CDR2: LNHDA and SQIVND (reference sequence). The CDR3 sequence: CASTGRAGDRNTEAFF. As DNA, the CDR3 is TGTGCCAGTACGGGGAGGGCCGGGGACCGGAACACTGAAGCTTTCTTT.

V is TRBV11-2 and J is TRBJ1-1, with a possible D match to TRBD1 (6 bases). Germline loops: CDR1 SGHAT, CDR2 FQNNGV. The ends were cut back, 1 base at V and 5 bases at J, with 11 bases in the middle. The CDR3 extends over 14 amino acids. In DNA form, the CDR3 reads TGTGCCAGCAGCTTAGTCCCCAGGGGTACTGAAGCTTTCTTT. Translation: CASSLVPRGTEAFF.

A remark on this clone: A junction boundary mismatches the germline segment, possibly from a read error. V is TRBV7-9 and J is TRBJ1-2, with 7 bases lining up with TRBD1. CDR3 length: 15 residues. From germline, CDR1 is SEHNR and CDR2 FQNEAQ (reference sequence). CDR3 residues: CASFNNEGAGYGYPF. DNA of the CDR3: TGTGCCAGCTTTAATAACGAGGGGGCAGGCTATGGCTACCCCTTC.

The chain joins TRBV9 to TRBJ2-5; D is perhaps TRBD1 (6 bases). Trimming took 4 bases from V and 2 from J, leaving 12 bases between them. From germline, CDR1 is SGDLS and CDR2 YYNGEE. The length of the CDR3 is 14 residues. The DNA for the CDR3 is TGTGCCAGCAGCACTGGACAGATACAAGAGACCCAGTACTTC. This codes for CASSTGQIQETQYF.

This clone appeared once. The rearrangement links TRBV7-3 to TRBJ2-5, with D tentatively TRBD2 (6 bases). Germline assignment: CDR1 SGHTA and CDR2 FQGTGA. This CDR3 is 15 amino acids long. With 5 bases removed from V and 5 bases from J, the gap between germline ends came to 18 bases. CDR3: CASSTKSGAGETQYF. The CDR3 DNA sequence: TGTGCCAGCAGCACGAAGTCCGGGGCGGGGGAGACCCAGTACTTC.

This chain links TRBV7-9 with TRBJ2-7, with TRBD1 identical over 11 bases. The CDR3 is 15 residues long. CDR1 and CDR2 from the germline V gene are SEHNR and FQNEAQ (reference sequence). Trimming took 3 bases from V and 7 from J; bases not matched to a gene: 8. CDR3 protein: CASSFWTGGVWEQYF. CDR3 nucleotide sequence: TGTGCCAGCAGCTTCTGGACAGGGGGCGTTTGGGAGCAGTACTTC. Full variable domain (missing parts from reference TRBV7-9 and TRBJ2-7): DTGVSQNPRHKITKRGQNVTFRCDPISEHNRLYWYRQTLGQGPEFLTYFQNEAQLEKSRLLSDRFSAERPKGSFSTLEIQRTEQGDSAMYLCASSFWTGGVWEQYFGPGTRLTVT.

The rearrangement uses TRBV27 and TRBJ2-1; D call uncertain. CDR3 size: 13 residues. Germline CDR1 reads MNHEY; CDR2 reads SMNVEV (reference sequence). With 6 bases removed from V and 7 bases from J, the gap between germline ends came to 13 bases. CDR3 region: CASRPENENEQFF. As DNA, the CDR3 is TGTGCCAGCAGGCCCGAGAATGAGAATGAGCAGTTCTTC.

The chain employs TRBV28 and TRBJ2-1, with D possibly TRBD1 on 5 matching bases. Germline V CDR1 and CDR2: MDHEN, SYDVKM. The V end was cut by 2 bases, the J end by 7 bases, with 12 bases between. The CDR3 consists of 14 residues. For the CDR3, the DNA is TGTGCCAGCAGTTTACAGGGCGACGTTAATGAGCAGTTCTTC. Translating gives CASSLQGDVNEQFF.

This chain links TRBV7-9 with TRBJ2-7; 7 bases line up with TRBD1. Germline V gene data show CDR1 as SEHNR and CDR2 as FQNEAQ (reference sequence). V was clipped by 5 bases and J by 8 bases; unmatched bases: 15. The CDR3 has 15 residues. Here the CDR3 DNA reads TGTGCCAGCAGCCCTCCAGAGGGGGCGAATTTCAAGCAGTACTTC. It yields the protein CASSPPEGANFKQYF. Full variable domain (rest looked up from reference TRBV7-9 and TRBJ2-7): DTGVSQNPRHKITKRGQNVTFRCDPISEHNRLYWYRQTLGQGPEFLTYFQNEAQLEKSRLLSDRFSAERPKGSFSTLEIQRTEQGDSAMYLCASSPPEGANFKQYFGPGTRLTVT.

The chain uses TRBV28 and TRBJ2-7; D remains unclear. Germline assignment: CDR1 MDHEN and CDR2 SYDVKM. This CDR3 comprises 15 residues. Between the trimmed V and J ends, which lost 7 bases and 0 bases, there was a span of 16 bases. In DNA, the CDR3 is TGTGCCAGCACCCCATCGAGAGAGATCTCCTACGAGCAGTACTTC. This encodes CASTPSREISYEQYF.

This clone was observed a few times. The V and J genes are TRBV19 and TRBJ1-1; D not resolved. The CDR3 sequence is 12 residues long. V lost 5 bases and J lost 3, with 7 bases in between. CDR1 and CDR2 (germline): LNHDA, SQIVND (reference sequence). CDR3 amino acids: CASSFSYTEAFF. The DNA of the CDR3 is TGTGCCAGTAGTTTTAGCTACACTGAAGCTTTCTTT.

The rearrangement uses TRBV30 and TRBJ1-1; 7 bases line up with TRBD1. Germline V gives CDR1 GTSNPN, CDR2 SVGIG (reference sequence). The J segment lost 5 bases and the V segment lost 2 bases, leaving 8 bases of the junction unmatched. CDR3 length: 14 residues. CDR3 amino acids: CAWSLRQGWTEAFF. Written as DNA, the CDR3 is TGTGCCTGGAGTCTGAGACAGGGTTGGACTGAAGCTTTCTTT.

The J gene is TRBJ1-1, the V gene TRBV4-1; D is perhaps TRBD1 (5 bases). The CDR3 contains 14 residues. The germline V gene encodes CDR1 MGHRA and CDR2 YSYEKL. The germline V and J ends were trimmed by 1 base and 3 bases, with 9 bases remaining between them. The CDR3 DNA reads TGCGCCAGCAGCCAAGTCCAGGGTGACACTGAAGCTTTCTTT. Translation gives CASSQVQGDTEAFF.